One and the same sample provided the 28 T cell receptor beta chains below, sequenced in a study of cytomegalovirus exposure and HLA in healthy donors. The PCR made use of 60 Vbeta and 13 Jbeta primers. TCRdb's table, derived via immunoSEQ multiplex PCR, lists solely in-frame clones and lacks some. The sample shows 200,000 or so clones, 80% to 85% of them seen only once. The sample taken for sequencing was PBMCs. The receptors here all came from a woman under 30 in good health and CMV-seropositive.

In regard to this clone: The junction departs from the called germline gene at one end, perhaps through a read error. The rearrangement links TRBV4-2 to TRBJ2-3; D is uncertain. The CDR3 is 14 amino acids. Germline CDR1 LGHNA, CDR2 YNFKEQ. The DNA for the CDR3 is TGTGCCAGCAGCCAAGATAGGAGCAGAGATACGCAGTATTTT. Encoded protein: CASSQDRSRDTQYF.

The genes are TRBV30 and TRBJ2-3, with D maybe TRBD2 (5 bases). Germline V gene sequence: CDR1 GTSNPN, CDR2 SVGIG (reference sequence). Trimming removed 1 base from V and 4 bases from J, with 9 bases in between. The CDR3 sequence is 13 residues long. The chain's CDR3 is CAWSGLAPDTQYF. CDR3 coding DNA: TGTGCCTGGAGTGGTCTAGCCCCAGATACGCAGTATTTT.

This clone was seen just once. This chain joins TRBV29-1 and TRBJ2-7; TRBD1 matches at 9 bases. Germline CDR1 SQVTM, CDR2 ANQGSEA. Trimming took 6 bases from V and 0 from J; bases not matched to a gene: 3. The CDR3 has 13 residues. In DNA, the CDR3 is TGCAGCGTCGGGACAGGGAGCTCCTACGAGCAGTACTTC. It yields the protein CSVGTGSSYEQYF.

The chain uses TRBV7-2 and TRBJ2-3; D gene ambiguous. This CDR3 is 14 amino acids long. Per germline, CDR1 SGHTA and CDR2 FQGNSA. V lost 4 bases and J lost 0, with 8 bases in between. The CDR3, as DNA: TGTGCCAGCAGCTACGAAGCGAGCACAGATACGCAGTATTTT. Residues: CASSYEASTDTQYF.

This clone appeared once. V is TRBV30 and J is TRBJ1-4; TRBD1 matches at 8 bases. The CDR3 is 14 amino acids. The germline V gene has CDR1 GTSNPN and CDR2 SVGIG (reference sequence). V trimming: 3 bases; J trimming: 8 bases; junction bases outside the gene matches: 8. In nucleotides, the CDR3 is TGTGCCTGGAGCGAACAGGGGGGCTGGGAAAAACTGTTTTTT. Translated, it gives CAWSEQGGWEKLFF.

The chain links TRBV11-2 to TRBJ2-1; 8 bases are a match to TRBD2. The trim removed 1 base at V and 3 bases at J, leaving 2 bases unmatched. The CDR3 sequence is 15 residues long. Germline V gene data show CDR1 as SGHAT and CDR2 as FQNNGV. CDR3 in DNA: TGTGCCAGCAGCTTAGCACTAGCGGACTACAATGAGCAGTTCTTC. Translation: CASSLALADYNEQFF.

The V call is TRBV19, the J call TRBJ2-7, with 10 bases fitting TRBD1. The CDR3 length is 15 residues. V lost 1 base, J lost 2 bases, and 2 bases stayed unmatched. Per germline, CDR1 LNHDA and CDR2 SQIVND (reference sequence). CDR3 sequence (DNA): TGTGCCAGTAGTATAGTTGGGACAGGGGCCTACGAGCAGTACTTC. It translates to CASSIVGTGAYEQYF.

This clone appeared a few times. The chain is built from TRBV7-3 and TRBJ2-2; perhaps TRBD1 as D (6 bases). Trimming cost V 0 bases and J 5 bases, with 10 bases left between them. Germline loops: CDR1 SGHTA, CDR2 FQGTGA. The length of the CDR3 is 15 residues. The CDR3 here is CASSLTGQGTGELFF. CDR3 coding DNA: TGTGCCAGCAGCTTAACCGGGCAGGGGACCGGGGAGCTGTTTTTT.

This clone was counted a single time. The chain employs TRBV11-3 and TRBJ1-2, with TRBD1 matching 12 bases. CDR1 and CDR2 from the germline V gene are SGHNT and YENEEA. J was trimmed by 5 bases and V by 3 bases; bases with no gene match: 7. The CDR3 extends over 16 amino acids. CDR3 loop: CASSFSGQGARYGYTF. The CDR3 nucleotides read TGTGCCAGCAGCTTCTCGGGACAGGGGGCGCGGTATGGCTACACCTTC.

The V call is TRBV27, the J call TRBJ1-5, with no clear D. The V gene lost 2 bases and the J gene lost 4 bases, with 9 bases spanning the gap. CDR3 length: 14 residues. CDR1 and CDR2 from the germline V gene are MNHEY and SMNVEV (reference sequence). CDR3 sequence reads: CASSLAGGNQPQHF. The CDR3 DNA reads as TGTGCCAGCAGTTTAGCGGGCGGAAATCAGCCCCAGCATTTT.

The V call is TRBV27, the J call TRBJ2-7; 8 bases are a match to TRBD2. This CDR3 has 16 amino acids. Germline CDR1 MNHEY, CDR2 SMNVEV (reference sequence). V lost 3 bases to trimming and J lost 0 bases; unmatched junction nucleotides: 7. In DNA, the CDR3 is TGTGCCAGCAGTTTCCCCAGAGCGGGGGACTCCTACGAGCAGTACTTC. This encodes CASSFPRAGDSYEQYF.

The chain couples TRBV27 to TRBJ1-4, with D tentatively TRBD1 (5 bases). The V and J ends lost 5 bases and 0 bases respectively, with 7 bases between them. From germline, CDR1 is MNHEY and CDR2 SMNVEV (reference sequence). This CDR3 has 14 residues. Here the CDR3 DNA reads TGTGCCAGCAGTCCGACAGCAACTAATGAAAAACTGTTTTTT. It specifies CASSPTATNEKLFF.

This chain links TRBV5-4 with TRBJ1-1; maybe TRBD1 (6 bases). The CDR3 loop spans 17 amino acids. Germline CDR1 is SGHNT and CDR2 is YYREEE (reference sequence). The V end lost 3 bases, the J end lost 0 bases, and 18 bases lay between the germline ends. CDR3 DNA sequence: TGTGCCAGCAGCTCCTCATGGACAGTATACATGAACACTGAAGCTTTCTTT. Residues: CASSSSWTVYMNTEAFF. The full variable domain, rest sourced from reference TRBV5-4 and TRBJ1-1, is ETGVTQSPTHLIKTRGQQVTLRCSSQSGHNTVSWYQQALGQGPQFIFQYYREEENGRGNFPPRFSGLQFPNYSSELNVNALELDDSALYLCASSSSWTVYMNTEAFFGQGTRLTVV.

The rearrangement links TRBV14 to TRBJ1-1; no reliable D call. V was clipped by 8 bases and J by 6 bases, with 10 bases between them. The V gene's germline CDR1 is SGHDN and CDR2 FVKESK. CDR3 size: 11 residues. In nucleotides, the CDR3 is TGTGCCAGCGCCCTGGGCTCTGAAGCTTTCTTT. This encodes CASALGSEAFF.

This rearrangement joins TRBV12-5 to TRBJ2-1; the match to TRBD2 covers 9 bases. Germline values: CDR1 LGHNT, CDR2 FRNRAP. The CDR3 runs 13 residues. The V gene end was trimmed by 6 bases and the J gene end by 10 bases; junction bases not matched to a gene: 7. The DNA for the CDR3 is TGTGCTAGTGGGGGGGATAGCGGGGGAGAGCAGTTCTTC. Amino acid sequence: CASGGDSGGEQFF.

The chain carries TRBV2 and TRBJ2-2; 7 nucleotides align to TRBD1. Germline-derived CDR1 and CDR2 are SNHLY and FYNNEI. This CDR3 spans 13 amino acids. Trimming cost V 5 bases and J 6 bases; bases outside gene matches: 3. The CDR3 sequence: CASSTDRAGELFF. The CDR3 nucleotides are TGTGCCAGCAGTACAGACAGGGCCGGGGAGCTGTTTTTT.

The chain recombines TRBV5-6 with TRBJ2-7, with D possibly being TRBD1 (6 bases). Germline assignment: CDR1 SGHDT and CDR2 YYEEEE. This CDR3 contains 13 residues. V dropped 3 bases and J dropped 4 bases, with 11 bases sitting between them. CDR3 loop: CASSWDTGYEQYF. CDR3 nucleotides: TGTGCCAGCAGCTGGGACACGGGATACGAGCAGTACTTC.

This chain connects TRBV5-4 to TRBJ1-2; the D gene is possibly TRBD1 (6 bases). The V gene lost 1 base and the J gene lost 4 bases, with 14 bases spanning the gap. CDR1 is SGHNT, CDR2 YYREEE, per germline (reference sequence). This CDR3 comprises 15 residues. Here the CDR3 reads CASSLRAGAGYGYTF. Here the CDR3 DNA reads TGTGCCAGCAGCTTGCGGGCAGGGGCCGGCTATGGCTACACCTTC.

The chain is built from TRBV28 and TRBJ1-4; perhaps TRBD1 as D (5 bases). The germline V gene encodes CDR1 MDHEN and CDR2 SYDVKM. The CDR3 is 16 residues long. V was shortened by 5 bases and J by 4 bases, with 17 bases between the two germline ends. The CDR3 DNA sequence: TGTGCCAGCAGTCCTACACCCGTGGGGCTTAATGAAAAACTGTTTTTT. Residues: CASSPTPVGLNEKLFF.

Comment on this clone: The identical CDR3 is also encoded by other nucleotide sequences in the sample. CDR3 sequence reads: CASSALEPGNYGYTF. The CDR3 DNA is TGTGCCAGCAGTGCCTTGGAGCCCGGGAACTATGGCTACACCTTC. The chain is built from TRBV6-5 and TRBJ1-2; no clear D. Trimming took 5 bases from V and 2 from J, leaving 15 bases between them. The CDR3 contains 15 residues. Germline V gene sequence: CDR1 MNHEY, CDR2 SVGAGI.

To note about this clone: A read error may produce the germline difference seen at one junction end. The V gene is TRBV7-7, the J gene TRBJ2-5; perhaps TRBD2 as D (5 bases). This CDR3 region has 14 residues. Germline V gene data show CDR1 as SSHAT and CDR2 as FNYEAQ (reference sequence). The CDR3 sequence: CASSSDPESGTQYF. CDR3 in DNA: TGTGCTAGCAGCTCCGACCCAGAAAGCGGGACCCAGTACTTC.

Worth noting for this clone: Germline and junction disagree at one end, which may indicate a read error. This chain joins TRBV6-1 and TRBJ2-6; 7 nucleotides line up with TRBD1. The length of the CDR3 is 17 residues. Looked up from germline, CDR1 is MNHNS and CDR2 is SASEGT. The CDR3 DNA sequence: TGTGCCAGCAGTGAAGGTACAGGGGCAATGGGGGCCAACGGCCTGACTTTC. Translated, it gives CASSEGTGAMGANGLTF.

The V and J genes are TRBV6-5 and TRBJ2-3, with a tentative D call TRBD2 (6 bases). The CDR3 length is 14 residues. Germline CDR1 reads MNHEY; CDR2 reads SVGAGI. The CDR3: CATSPGVLTDTQYF. DNA of the CDR3: TGTGCTACAAGCCCGGGGGTTCTCACAGATACGCAGTATTTT.

This chain links TRBV6-1 with TRBJ1-1; 10 positions match TRBD1. Germline V gives CDR1 MNHNS, CDR2 SASEGT. The junction had 3 bases not matched to a gene; V was cut back by 7 bases and J by 4 bases. CDR3 length: 13 amino acids. CDR3 in amino acids: CASIRTGGTEAFF. The CDR3 coding sequence is TGTGCCAGCATCCGGACAGGGGGCACTGAAGCTTTCTTT.

The DNA for the CDR3 is TGTGCCACCACACCGGGGCGGGGGGGGACTGCCTACGAGCAGTACGTC. The encoded protein is CATTPGRGGTAYEQYV. The J gene is TRBJ2-7, the V gene TRBV18, with 9 bases matching TRBD2. The ends lost 10 bases at V and 2 bases at J; junction bases unmatched: 15. Germline V gives CDR1 KGHSH, CDR2 LQKENI. The CDR3 runs to 16 residues.

The rearrangement links TRBV7-6 to TRBJ1-5; 10 bases fit TRBD1. CDR1 SGHVS and CDR2 FNYEAQ come from the germline V gene. V trimming: 5 bases; J trimming: 0 bases; junction bases outside the gene matches: 10. This CDR3 contains 18 residues. The DNA for the CDR3 is TGTGCCAGCAGCCCTCAGACAGGGGGCCCGTATAGCAATCAGCCCCAGCATTTT. Translated: CASSPQTGGPYSNQPQHF.

The chain carries TRBV4-2 and TRBJ1-5; D is uncertain. In germline, CDR1 is LGHNA, CDR2 YNFKEQ. Trimming removed 0 bases from V and 4 bases from J, with 10 bases in between. The CDR3 length is 15 residues. CDR3 in DNA: TGTGCCAGCAGCCAAGATAGCCAGATAAATCAGCCCCAGCATTTT. Translated: CASSQDSQINQPQHF.

The chain links TRBV1 to TRBJ2-2; the table assigns TRBD2, which was not confirmed against the DNA. TRBV1 is a recognized pseudogene. The CDR3 consists of 16 residues. This CDR3 reads CTSSQEWRGGAGELFF. In nucleotides, the CDR3 is TGCACCAGCAGCCAAGAATGGCGGGGGGGGGCCGGGGAGCTGTTTTTT.